Listed here is a single TCR beta chain. Looked up from germline, CDR1 is MDHEN and CDR2 is SYDVKM. V was trimmed by 6 bases and J by 5 bases, leaving 14 bases between them. The CDR3 sequence is 14 residues long. The data were taken from a study of blood T cell repertoires in COVID-19. About the research overall: Spain, Italy and the United States supplied samples that represented acute and convalescent COVID-19.

The repertoire was sequenced with immunoSEQ multiplex PCR; TCRdb's copy has only in-frame clones and lacks some. The sample includes about 140,000 clones, about 82% seen only once; the top ten take 4.5%. J is TRBJ1-3 and V is TRBV28; perhaps TRBD1 as D (6 bases). The sample taken for sequencing was peripheral blood. The TCR comes from an elderly woman with active or convalescent COVID-19. The CDR3 sequence is CASSTGQWRNTIYF. CDR3 bases: TGTGCCAGCAGCACCGGACAGTGGAGAAACACCATATATTTT.